The 27 T cell receptor beta chains given below trace back to one sample, sequenced in a study of T-cell reconstitution after alpha-beta-depleted transplantation in children. A TCRbeta library incorporating unique molecular identifiers was prepared. TCRdb re-called the PCR reads through MiXCR, storing one row per CDR3 protein. The data contain roughly 500,000 distinct CDR3 sequences, under 12% of them singletons. Specimen: PBMCs, collected before TCRalphabeta/CD19-depleted stem cell transplant. The receptors shown here come from a child aged 2 to 10 with inherited bone marrow failure, due to receive a stem cell transplant.

The chain recombines TRBV19 with TRBJ2-7; D remains ambiguous. The V gene lost 5 bases and the J gene lost 6 bases, with 20 bases spanning the gap. The CDR3 is made up of 15 amino acids. Germline values: CDR1 LNHDA, CDR2 SQIVND (reference sequence). DNA of the CDR3: TGTGCCAGTAGTGTCGACCCGACCCTATCTTCCGAGCAGTACTTC. The encoded protein is CASSVDPTLSSEQYF.

This clonotype was seen many times. The rearrangement uses TRBV7-9 and TRBJ2-1; D unresolved. V lost 7 bases, J lost 10 bases, and 11 bases lay in between. CDR3 length equals 11 residues. Germline CDR1 and CDR2: SEHNR and FQNEAQ (reference sequence). In DNA, the CDR3 is TGTGCCAGCACCTCTAGGGTCGAGCAGTTCTTC. It translates to CASTSRVEQFF.

This clonotype was counted at least ten times. The CDR3: CASSEIPPLLANSPLHF. As DNA, the CDR3 is TGTGCCAGCAGTGAAATCCCCCCCCTACTCGCTAATTCACCCCTCCACTTT. The genes are TRBV7-9 and TRBJ1-6; D remains unclear. CDR3 length equals 17 residues. Per germline, CDR1 SEHNR and CDR2 FQNEAQ (reference sequence). Deletions cut 6 bases from V and 6 bases from J, with 21 bases between.

This clonotype has ten or more counts. The rearrangement links TRBV9 to TRBJ2-1; 7 bases map to TRBD2. The V and J ends lost 4 bases and 5 bases, in that order; junction bases with no gene match: 18. This CDR3 has 18 residues. CDR1 SGDLS and CDR2 YYNGEE come from the germline V gene. CDR3 sequence reads: CASSSGLRLADGDNEQFF. The CDR3 bases are TGTGCCAGCAGCTCCGGGCTAAGACTAGCCGACGGGGACAATGAGCAGTTCTTC.

This clonotype showed up many times. V gene TRBV20-1 combines with J gene TRBJ2-1; tentative D call: TRBD1 (8 bases). The germline V gene has CDR1 DFQATT and CDR2 SNEGSKA (reference sequence). V lost 6 bases to trimming and J lost 7 bases, with 19 bases between them. The CDR3 sequence is 14 residues long. CDR3 nucleotides: TGCAGTGCCAAGACAGGGGAGGGTGGAAATGAGCAGTTCTTC. Translated, it gives CSAKTGEGGNEQFF.

This clonotype was seen repeatedly, ten times or more. CDR3 in amino acids: CASSQRAGEVYEQYF. The CDR3 nucleotides are TGCGCCAGCAGCCAGAGGGCCGGGGAGGTCTACGAGCAGTACTTC. The chain links TRBV4-3 to TRBJ2-7; the D gene is possibly TRBD2 (6 bases). The germline V gene encodes CDR1 LGHNA and CDR2 YSLEER. Trimming pared 3 bases from V and 3 bases from J, leaving 15 bases between. The CDR3 is 15 residues long.

This clonotype was picked up many times. The CDR3 nucleotides are TGCAGTGCTAGAGAGAGGGATCGAGAAAAACTGTTTTTT. Amino acids: CSARERDREKLFF. The chain recombines TRBV20-1 with TRBJ1-4; D is uncertain. The CDR3 runs to 13 residues. Trimming left V 0 bases short and J 8 bases short, with 10 bases between. Germline V gene lookup returns CDR1 DFQATT and CDR2 SNEGSKA (reference sequence).

This clonotype came up many times. CDR3 region: CASSQERVAGPEQYF. CDR3 DNA: TGTGCCAGCAGCCAAGAAAGGGTGGCAGGGCCCGAGCAGTACTTC. This chain joins TRBV4-2 and TRBJ2-7; possible D gene TRBD1, 5 bases. Germline CDR1 reads LGHNA; CDR2 reads YNFKEQ. V lost 0 bases to trimming and J lost 6 bases, with 15 bases between them. The CDR3 sequence is 15 residues long.

This clonotype appeared a few times. V gene TRBV10-3 combines with J gene TRBJ2-1, with D possibly being TRBD1 or TRBD2 (5 bases each). Germline CDR1 ENHRY, CDR2 SYGVKD. Trimming stripped 10 bases from V and 6 bases from J, with 19 bases between. This CDR3 spans 14 amino acids. CDR3 nucleotide sequence: TGTGCCAGAATGAGGGACCGGACGTCCAATGAGCAGTTCTTC. Protein product: CARMRDRTSNEQFF.

The table lists this clonotype with many counts. This chain connects TRBV5-1 to TRBJ2-1; D might be TRBD1 (5 bases). The CDR3 extends over 16 amino acids. Trimming left V 0 bases short and J 0 bases short, with 10 bases between. Germline V CDR1 and CDR2: SGHRS, YFSETQ. CDR3 in DNA: TGCGCCAGCAGCTTGGTAGGGGTAAGCTCCTACAATGAGCAGTTCTTC. This sequence encodes CASSLVGVSSYNEQFF.

In its sample, this clonotype was seen many times. The genes are TRBV6-1 and TRBJ2-2, with 7 bases identical to TRBD1. Germline V gene data show CDR1 as MNHNS and CDR2 as SASEGT. This CDR3 is built from 14 residues. V shed 4 bases, J shed 6 bases, and the junction held 5 bases outside the gene matches. This chain's CDR3 is CASSAGTVSGELFF. CDR3 coding DNA: TGTGCCAGCAGTGCCGGGACAGTTTCCGGGGAGCTGTTTTTT.

The chain employs TRBV4-3 and TRBJ2-1, with D perhaps being TRBD1 or TRBD2 (5 bases each). The V end was cut by 1 base, the J end by 3 bases, with 13 bases between. The V gene's germline CDR1 is LGHNA and CDR2 YSLEER. The CDR3 is 16 residues long. CDR3 amino acids: CASSQGGRDYYNEQFF. The CDR3 nucleotides read TGCGCCAGCAGCCAAGGGGGCCGAGACTACTACAATGAGCAGTTCTTC.

The chain recombines TRBV10-2 with TRBJ2-5; D gene unclear. Germline CDR1 WSHSY, CDR2 SAAADI. Trimming removed 0 bases from V and 5 bases from J, with 13 bases in between. CDR3 size: 15 residues. CDR3 sequence reads: CASSESNVGVETQYF. The CDR3 DNA reads as TGCGCCAGCAGTGAGTCTAATGTGGGCGTGGAGACCCAGTACTTC.

Ten or more counts support this clonotype. The CDR3 protein is CASSSGQGYTQYF. The CDR3, as DNA: TGTGCCAGCAGCTCGGGACAGGGCTATACGCAGTATTTT. This chain uses TRBV7-2 with TRBJ2-3; 9 nucleotides line up with TRBD1. Per germline, CDR1 SGHTA and CDR2 FQGNSA. The V and J ends lost 4 bases and 7 bases, in that order; junction bases with no gene match: 3. This CDR3 region has 13 residues.

This clonotype was detected many times. J is TRBJ2-7 and V is TRBV16; D possibly corresponds to TRBD1 (6 bases). Germline loops: CDR1 KGHSY, CDR2 FQNENV. The CDR3 has 15 amino acids. Trimming took off 4 bases at V and 2 bases at J, with 15 bases between the two ends. DNA for the CDR3: TGTGCCAGCAGCCTCCCCGGCCAGGGGCCCTACGAGCAGTACTTC. Its protein is CASSLPGQGPYEQYF.

This clonotype was seen repeatedly, ten times or more. J is TRBJ2-1 and V is TRBV20-1, with TRBD1 matching 8 bases. The CDR3 covers 13 residues. The germline V gene has CDR1 DFQATT and CDR2 SNEGSKA (reference sequence). V was pared by 7 bases and J by 4 bases, with 6 bases of the junction left unmatched. CDR3 in amino acids: CSGGTGLYNEQFF. Written as DNA, the CDR3 is TGCAGTGGTGGGACAGGCTTATACAATGAGCAGTTCTTC.

The V gene is TRBV9, the J gene TRBJ2-1, with D hard to call. V dropped 4 bases and J dropped 7 bases, with 15 bases sitting between them. The CDR3 length is 14 residues. In germline, CDR1 is SGDLS, CDR2 YYNGEE. The CDR3 reads CASSPRAARNEQFF. The CDR3 nucleotides are TGTGCCAGCAGCCCTCGGGCAGCGCGGAATGAGCAGTTCTTC.

This clonotype occurred a few times. The chain uses TRBV6-2 or TRBV6-3 and TRBJ2-1, with TRBD1 matching over 8 bases. This CDR3 has 16 amino acids. From germline, CDR1 is MNHEY and CDR2 SVGEGT. V lost 1 base, J lost 3 bases, and 5 bases stayed unmatched. CDR3 DNA sequence: TGTGCCAGCAGTTACTGGGGGACAGGCCACTACAATGAGCAGTTCTTC. Translating it yields CASSYWGTGHYNEQFF.

This clonotype was counted ten times or more. This chain joins TRBV29-1 and TRBJ1-5; D uncertain. This CDR3 region has 12 residues. The V gene's germline CDR1 is SQVTM and CDR2 ANQGSEA. Between the trimmed V and J ends, which lost 3 bases and 2 bases, there was a span of 5 bases. The CDR3 region is CSVDDGNQPQHF. In DNA form, the CDR3 reads TGCAGCGTTGACGACGGCAATCAGCCCCAGCATTTT.

This clonotype was seen a few times. As DNA, the CDR3 is TGTGCCACCGGCGTGGGAACCTACGAGCAGTACTTC. Translating it yields CATGVGTYEQYF. This chain links TRBV5-5 with TRBJ2-7, with unresolved D. The CDR3 is 12 amino acids. V was cut by 9 bases and J by 2 bases, with 12 bases left in between. Germline-derived CDR1 and CDR2 are SGHKS and YYEKEE (reference sequence).

This clonotype was seen a handful of times. V and J are TRBV14 and TRBJ2-1; TRBD2 aligns across 7 bases. This CDR3 is built from 15 residues. Germline CDR1 SGHDN, CDR2 FVKESK. Unmatched junction bases numbered 8, after V lost 3 bases and J lost 6 bases. Written as DNA, the CDR3 is TGTGCCAGCAGCCACCGAGGCGGGAGAGGCAATGAGCAGTTCTTC. Translated, it gives CASSHRGGRGNEQFF.

This clonotype has a count of ten or more. The genes are TRBV12-3 or TRBV12-4 and TRBJ2-2, with D perhaps being TRBD1 or TRBD2 (6 bases each). Trimming stripped 2 bases from V and 6 bases from J, with 13 bases between. This CDR3 has 15 amino acids. Here the CDR3 DNA reads TGTGCCAGCAGTTTATGGGGGGCGCCGTCCGGGGAGCTGTTTTTT. Translation: CASSLWGAPSGELFF.

This clonotype was seen at least ten times. The chain is built from TRBV12-3 or TRBV12-4 and TRBJ1-1, with D possibly being TRBD1 (5 bases). V was shortened by 3 bases and J by 1 base, with 9 bases between the two germline ends. This CDR3 spans 14 amino acids. CDR3 amino acids: CASSFGARNTEAFF. Written as DNA, the CDR3 is TGTGCCAGCAGTTTCGGGGCCCGGAACACTGAAGCTTTCTTT.

In this sample, this clonotype turned up many times. V is TRBV6-2 or TRBV6-3 and J is TRBJ1-5; no clear D gene. Germline CDR1 MNHEY, CDR2 SVGEGT. CDR3 length equals 15 residues. V lost 3 bases and J 4 bases, leaving 13 bases between the germline ends. CDR3 loop: CASSYSPVRNQPQHF. The DNA of the CDR3 is TGTGCCAGCAGTTATTCCCCGGTCCGGAATCAGCCCCAGCATTTT.

This clonotype has at least ten counts. The V gene is TRBV10-3, the J gene TRBJ2-2; D possibly matches TRBD1 or TRBD2 (5 bases each). CDR1 and CDR2 from the germline V gene are ENHRY and SYGVKD. The length of the CDR3 is 15 residues. Trimming left V 8 bases short and J 5 bases short, with 18 bases between. DNA of the CDR3: TGTGCCATCGGCGTACGAGGGGCGCGAACCGGGGAGCTGTTTTTT. Residues: CAIGVRGARTGELFF.

At least ten counts were recorded for this clonotype. The genes are TRBV15 and TRBJ2-1; D is possibly TRBD2 (5 bases). V shed 0 bases and J shed 4 bases, with 10 bases lying between them. This CDR3 region has 15 residues. Per the germline V gene, CDR1 is LNHNV and CDR2 is YYDKDF (reference sequence). In DNA, the CDR3 is TGTGCCACCAGCAGAGATGGACTGGATTACAATGAGCAGTTCTTC. Translated: CATSRDGLDYNEQFF.

This clonotype came up a few times. V gene TRBV20-1 combines with J gene TRBJ2-7; the match to TRBD2 covers 9 bases. Trimming at V came to 0 bases and at J to 4 bases, leaving 4 bases not matched to a gene. The CDR3 loop spans 14 amino acids. Germline V CDR1 and CDR2: DFQATT, SNEGSKA (reference sequence). The CDR3 protein is CSARDTLAGYEQYF. In DNA form, the CDR3 reads TGCAGTGCTAGAGATACGCTAGCGGGATACGAGCAGTACTTC.